This entry concerns a single TCR beta chain. The protocol was immunoSEQ multiplex PCR, while the TCRdb copy is restricted to in-frame clones and leaves out a portion. In the table there are fewer than 250,000 clones, about nine tenths of which are singletons. It was during active infection that Seattle patients were enrolled and then longitudinally followed. This entry comes from a study of blood T cell repertoires in COVID-19. The wider study: COVID-19 samples, acute and convalescent, were from the United States, Italy and Spain. PBMCs, B-cell-depleted T cells, or T cells were the source of the cDNA or gDNA that made up the material.

Sequencing was carried out using peripheral blood. The TCR sequence derives from a man aged 25-40 years with COVID-19, enrolled during active disease.

CDR3 residues: CASSSLGVSNSPLHF. CDR3 in DNA: TGTGCCAGCAGCTCCCTCGGGGTCAGTAATTCACCCCTCCACTTT. This sequence joins TRBV7-3 and TRBJ1-6; D unclear. With 4 bases removed from V and 6 bases from J, the gap between germline ends came to 13 bases. Germline CDR1 and CDR2: SGHTA and FQGTGA. The CDR3 runs 15 residues.